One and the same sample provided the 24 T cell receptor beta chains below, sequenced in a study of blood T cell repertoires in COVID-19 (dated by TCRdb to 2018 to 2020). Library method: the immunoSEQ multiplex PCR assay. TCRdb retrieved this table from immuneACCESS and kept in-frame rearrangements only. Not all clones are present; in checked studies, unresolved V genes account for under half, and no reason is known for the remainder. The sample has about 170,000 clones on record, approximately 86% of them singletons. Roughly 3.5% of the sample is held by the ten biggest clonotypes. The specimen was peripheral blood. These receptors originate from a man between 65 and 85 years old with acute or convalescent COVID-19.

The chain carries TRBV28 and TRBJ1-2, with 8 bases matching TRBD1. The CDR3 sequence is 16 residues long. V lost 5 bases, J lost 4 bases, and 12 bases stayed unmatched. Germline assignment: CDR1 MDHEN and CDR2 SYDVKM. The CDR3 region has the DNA TGTGCCAGCAGTCCCCGATCGACAGGGGCTGGCTATGGCTACACCTTC. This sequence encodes CASSPRSTGAGYGYTF.

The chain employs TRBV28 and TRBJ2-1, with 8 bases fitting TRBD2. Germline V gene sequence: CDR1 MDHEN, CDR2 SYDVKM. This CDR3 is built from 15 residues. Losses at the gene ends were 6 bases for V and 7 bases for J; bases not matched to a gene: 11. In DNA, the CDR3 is TGTGCCAGCAGCACCCCGGGGGGGCCAGTGAATGAGCAGTTCTTC. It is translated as CASSTPGGPVNEQFF. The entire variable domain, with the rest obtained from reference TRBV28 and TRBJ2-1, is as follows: DVKVTQSSRYLVKRTGEKVFLECVQDMDHENMFWYRQDPGLGLRLIYFSYDVKMKEKGDIPEGYSVSREKKERFSLILESASTNQTSMYLCASSTPGGPVNEQFFGPGTRLTVL.

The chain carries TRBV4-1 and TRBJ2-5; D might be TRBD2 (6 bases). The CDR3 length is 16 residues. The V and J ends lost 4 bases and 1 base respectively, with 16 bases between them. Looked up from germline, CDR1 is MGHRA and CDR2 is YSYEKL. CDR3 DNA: TGCGCCAGCAGCCTGGGTGGCGGGAATTTCCAAGAGACCCAGTACTTC. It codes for CASSLGGGNFQETQYF.

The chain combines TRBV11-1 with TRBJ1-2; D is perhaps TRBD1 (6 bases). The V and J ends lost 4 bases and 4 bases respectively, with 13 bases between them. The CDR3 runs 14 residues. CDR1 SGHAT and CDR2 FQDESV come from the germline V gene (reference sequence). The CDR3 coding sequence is TGTGCCAGCAGCTCAGACAGGAGCCGCTATGGCTACACCTTC. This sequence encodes CASSSDRSRYGYTF.

The CDR3 DNA reads TGTGCCAGCAGTCTCAGCGGAGGCCCGTCCGAAGAGCAGTACTTC. It encodes CASSLSGGPSEEQYF. The chain joins TRBV2 to TRBJ2-7, with D possibly TRBD2 on 5 matching bases. The CDR3 contains 15 residues. Trimming cost V 5 bases and J 7 bases, with 21 bases left between them. Germline V gives CDR1 SNHLY, CDR2 FYNNEI.

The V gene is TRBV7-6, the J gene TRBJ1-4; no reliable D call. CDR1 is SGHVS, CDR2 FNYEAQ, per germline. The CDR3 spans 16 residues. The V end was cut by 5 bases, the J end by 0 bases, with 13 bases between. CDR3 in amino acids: CASSLTFDATNEKLFF. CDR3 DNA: TGTGCCAGCAGCCTTACATTTGATGCAACTAATGAAAAACTGTTTTTT.

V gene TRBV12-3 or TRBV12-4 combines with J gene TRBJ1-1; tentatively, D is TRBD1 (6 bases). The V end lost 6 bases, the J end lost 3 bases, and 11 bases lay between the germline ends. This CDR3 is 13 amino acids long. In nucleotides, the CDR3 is TGTGCCAGCAGGCGACAGGAGTACACTGAAGCTTTCTTT. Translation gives CASRRQEYTEAFF.

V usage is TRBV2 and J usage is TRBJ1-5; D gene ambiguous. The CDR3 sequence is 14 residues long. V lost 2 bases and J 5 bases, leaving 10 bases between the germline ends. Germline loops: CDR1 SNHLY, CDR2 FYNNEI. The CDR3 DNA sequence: TGTGCCAGCAGTGAAAGGCAGGAGGATCAGCCCCAGCATTTT. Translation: CASSERQEDQPQHF.

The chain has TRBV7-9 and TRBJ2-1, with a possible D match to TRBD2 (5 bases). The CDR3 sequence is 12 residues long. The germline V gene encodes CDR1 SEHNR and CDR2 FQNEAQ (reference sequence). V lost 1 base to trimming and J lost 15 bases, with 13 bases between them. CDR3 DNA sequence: TGTGCCAGCAGCTTAGGGGAGACTCCGGGGTTCTTC. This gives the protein CASSLGETPGFF.

The CDR3 sequence: CASSYSGTSNEQFF. In DNA, the CDR3 is TGTGCCAGCAGTTACTCCGGGACTAGCAATGAGCAGTTCTTC. The V and J genes are TRBV6-2 or TRBV6-3 and TRBJ2-1, with 8 bases lining up with TRBD2. Germline values: CDR1 MNHEY, CDR2 SVGEGT. This CDR3 contains 14 residues. V dropped 0 bases and J dropped 6; count of bases not matched to a gene: 1.

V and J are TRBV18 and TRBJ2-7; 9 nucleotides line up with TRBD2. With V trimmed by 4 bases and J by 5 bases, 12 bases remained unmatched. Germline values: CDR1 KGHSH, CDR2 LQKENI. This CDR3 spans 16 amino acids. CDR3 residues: CASSLLIAGDKNEQYF. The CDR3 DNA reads TGTGCCAGCTCACTACTAATAGCGGGAGATAAGAACGAGCAGTACTTC. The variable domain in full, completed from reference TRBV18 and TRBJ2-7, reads NAGVMQNPRHLVRRRGQEARLRCSPMKGHSHVYWYRQLPEEGLKFMVYLQKENIIDESGMPKERFSAEFPKEGPSILRIQQVVRGDSAAYFCASSLLIAGDKNEQYFGPGTRLTVT.

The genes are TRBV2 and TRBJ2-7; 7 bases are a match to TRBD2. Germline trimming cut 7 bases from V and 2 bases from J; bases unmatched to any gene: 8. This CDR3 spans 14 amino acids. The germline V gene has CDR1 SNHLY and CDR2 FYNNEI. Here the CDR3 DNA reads TGTGCCAGCAAGCGGGGTCTAGCGGCCTACGAGCAGTACTTC. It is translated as CASKRGLAAYEQYF.

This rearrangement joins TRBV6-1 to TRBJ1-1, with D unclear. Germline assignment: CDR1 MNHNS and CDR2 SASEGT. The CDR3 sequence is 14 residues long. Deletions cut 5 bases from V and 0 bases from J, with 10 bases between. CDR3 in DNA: TGTGCCAGCAGTTTACAAACCCTGAACACTGAAGCTTTCTTT. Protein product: CASSLQTLNTEAFF.

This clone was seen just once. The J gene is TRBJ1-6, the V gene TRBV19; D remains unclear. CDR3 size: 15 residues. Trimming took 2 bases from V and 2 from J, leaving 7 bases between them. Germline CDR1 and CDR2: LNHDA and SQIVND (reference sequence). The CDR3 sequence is CASSIPSAYNSPLHF. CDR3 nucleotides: TGTGCCAGTAGTATACCTTCGGCCTATAATTCACCCCTCCACTTT.

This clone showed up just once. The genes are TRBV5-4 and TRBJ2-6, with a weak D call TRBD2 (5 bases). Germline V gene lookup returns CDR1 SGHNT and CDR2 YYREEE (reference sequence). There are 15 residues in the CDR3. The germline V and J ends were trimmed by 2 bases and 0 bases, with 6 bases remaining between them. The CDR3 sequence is CASSFGVSGANVLTF. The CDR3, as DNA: TGTGCCAGCAGCTTCGGGGTCTCTGGGGCCAACGTCCTGACTTTC.

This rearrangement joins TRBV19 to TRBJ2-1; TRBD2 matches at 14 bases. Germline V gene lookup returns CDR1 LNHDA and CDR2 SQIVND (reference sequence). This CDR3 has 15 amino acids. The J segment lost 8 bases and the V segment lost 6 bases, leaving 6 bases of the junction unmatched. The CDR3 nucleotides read TGTGCCAGTAGCAGGACTAGCGGGGGGAGAGATGAGCAGTTCTTC. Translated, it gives CASSRTSGGRDEQFF.

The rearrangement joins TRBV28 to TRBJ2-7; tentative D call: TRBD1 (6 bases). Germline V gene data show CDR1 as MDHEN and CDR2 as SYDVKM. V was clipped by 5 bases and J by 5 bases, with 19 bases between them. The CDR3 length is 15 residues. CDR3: CASSAPGAGADEQYF. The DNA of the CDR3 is TGTGCCAGCAGTGCGCCCGGAGCAGGGGCGGACGAGCAGTACTTC.

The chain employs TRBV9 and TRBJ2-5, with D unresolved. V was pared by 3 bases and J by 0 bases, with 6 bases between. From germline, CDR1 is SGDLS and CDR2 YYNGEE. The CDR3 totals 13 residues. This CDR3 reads CASSGQNQETQYF. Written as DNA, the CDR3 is TGTGCCAGCAGCGGCCAGAACCAAGAGACCCAGTACTTC. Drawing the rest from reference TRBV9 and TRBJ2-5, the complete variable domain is DSGVTQTPKHLITATGQRVTLRCSPRSGDLSVYWYQQSLDQGLQFLIQYYNGEERAKGNILERFSAQQFPDLHSELNLSSLELGDSALYFCASSGQNQETQYFGPGTRLLVL.

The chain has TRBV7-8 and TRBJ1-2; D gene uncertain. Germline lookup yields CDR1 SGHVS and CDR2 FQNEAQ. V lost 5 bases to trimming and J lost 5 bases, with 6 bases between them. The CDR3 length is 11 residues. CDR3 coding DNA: TGTGCCAGCAGCCCTCCTTATGGCTACACCTTC. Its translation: CASSPPYGYTF.

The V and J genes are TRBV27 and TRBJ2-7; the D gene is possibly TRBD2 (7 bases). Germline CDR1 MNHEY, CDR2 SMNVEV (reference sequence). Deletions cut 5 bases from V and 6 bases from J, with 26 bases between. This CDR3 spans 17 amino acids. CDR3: CASSLPLGREGVCEQYF. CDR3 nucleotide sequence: TGTGCCAGCAGTCTCCCATTGGGCAGGGAGGGGGTGTGCGAGCAGTACTTC.

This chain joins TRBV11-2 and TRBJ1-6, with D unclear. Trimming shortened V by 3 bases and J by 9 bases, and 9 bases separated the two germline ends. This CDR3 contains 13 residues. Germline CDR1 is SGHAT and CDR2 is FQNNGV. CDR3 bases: TGTGCCAGCAGCTTGGGCATTTTTTCACCCCTCCACTTT. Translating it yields CASSLGIFSPLHF.

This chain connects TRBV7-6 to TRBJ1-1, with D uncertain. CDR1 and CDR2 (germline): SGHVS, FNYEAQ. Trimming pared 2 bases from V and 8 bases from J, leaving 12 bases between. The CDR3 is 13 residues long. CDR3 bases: TGTGCCAGCAGCTTATTCCTGGCCCGAGAAGCTTTCTTT. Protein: CASSLFLAREAFF.

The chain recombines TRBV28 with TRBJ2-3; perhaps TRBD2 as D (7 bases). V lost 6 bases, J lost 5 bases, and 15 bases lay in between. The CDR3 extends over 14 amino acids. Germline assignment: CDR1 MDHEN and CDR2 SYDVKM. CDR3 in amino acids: CASSEGGDLDTQYF. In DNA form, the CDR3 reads TGTGCCAGCAGCGAGGGGGGGGACCTAGATACGCAGTATTTT.

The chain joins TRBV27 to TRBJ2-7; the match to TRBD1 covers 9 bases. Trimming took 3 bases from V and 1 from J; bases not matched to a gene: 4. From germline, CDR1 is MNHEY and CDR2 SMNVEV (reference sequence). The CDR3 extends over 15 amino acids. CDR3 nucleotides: TGTGCCAGCAGTTTCAGGGACAGGGTGTCCTACGAGCAGTACTTC. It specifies CASSFRDRVSYEQYF.